This T cell receptor beta chain was captured in a study of shared clonotypes between healthy human individuals. About this clone: Additional DNA sequences in this sample encode the identical CDR3.

Naive CD8 cells lacked CD45RO, underwent positive selection for CCR7 and left out terminally differentiated effector memory CD45RA+ cells. The V end was cut by 6 bases, the J end by 4 bases, with 12 bases between. Per germline, CDR1 MNHEY and CDR2 SMNVEV (reference sequence). CDR3 size: 14 residues. Only in-frame clones appear in the TCRdb table, and some are missing; sequencing was by immunoSEQ multiplex PCR. The table has more than 2 million clones, just over 90% seen once; the top ten hold over 1.5%. The TCR was taken from a young man in good health. Some clones in this sample may be carry-over from other donors' samples. The V gene is TRBV27, the J gene TRBJ2-2; D perhaps matches TRBD1 (6 bases). The source material was naive CD8+ T cells from PBMCs. This chain's CDR3 is CASSLGGGTGELFF. The DNA for the CDR3 is TGTGCCAGCAGCCTTGGGGGCGGCACCGGGGAGCTGTTTTTT.